This T cell receptor (beta chain) was profiled in a study of coeliac disease. Overall study: Each coeliac patient was active, refractory type I, or diet-controlled.

Whole-study results and caveats: Published gliadin-specific TRB sequences appeared in about 55% of the 18 coeliac samples, 1 of 6 controls. Intraepithelial and lamina propria fractions were not highly pure, so cross-contamination was possible. Most TRB amino acid sequences occurred in only one sample.

This clone came up a few times. The antigen is unknown. Germline V gene sequence: CDR1 SGHAT, CDR2 FQDESV (reference sequence). V lost 4 bases, J lost 4 bases, and 26 bases lay in between. The CDR3 spans 18 residues. The assay was immunoSEQ multiplex PCR, and TCRdb's table has in-frame clones only and misses some. The data contain over 5,000 clones, about 66% of them singletons. The clonotype originates from a man between 70 and 80 years old with active celiac disease. The sequenced sample consisted of lymphocytes from the gut lamina propria. The chain couples TRBV11-1 to TRBJ2-7; D is perhaps TRBD1 (6 bases). The DNA for the CDR3 is TGTGCCAGCAGCTCATGGCCGGAATCAAACTTAAGGGGGTACGAGCAGTACTTC. Its translation: CASSSWPESNLRGYEQYF. The full variable domain, with the rest looked up from reference TRBV11-1 and TRBJ2-7, is EAEVAQSPRYKITEKSQAVAFWCDPISGHATLYWYRQILGQGPELLVQFQDESVVDDSQLPKDRFSAERLKGVDSTLKIQPAELGDSAMYLCASSSWPESNLRGYEQYFGPGTRLTVT.